This T cell receptor (beta chain) was sequenced during a study of T cells in women clearing cervical HPV infection. About the study: Case blood drawn at lesion detection; control blood after infection cleared. Case blood was drawn a median about 23 weeks after lesion detection.

TCR beta CDR3 amplified by multiplex PCR from about 1200 ng genomic DNA. Generated by immunoSEQ multiplex PCR, the TCRdb table keeps only in-frame clones and is missing some. This table lists roughly 23,000 clones. The receptor was derived from a woman between 18 and 75 years old with a cervical HPV16 infection that either progressed to CIN3+ or cleared (not recorded which). The sequenced sample was blood buffy coat.

The sequenced part of the CDR3 DNA is TGTGCCAGCAGCCACACAGATACG. As protein: CASSHTDT. In full, the CDR3 is CASSHTDTQYF. The V gene is TRBV5-6, the J gene TRBJ2-3; unclear D gene. The read is 3 residues too short to cover the CDR3 end, so that end is filled in from the germline J gene. Between the trimmed V and J ends, which lost 4 bases and 2 bases, there was a span of 2 bases. The CDR3 runs 11 residues. CDR1 and CDR2 from the germline V gene are SGHDT and YYEEEE.